This T cell receptor beta chain was captured in a study of blood T cells in healthy people across ages. The draw of peripheral blood yielded about 10 milliliters from each donor. A sample-barcoded 5' primer and a J-beta primer mix were used in a second PCR of roughly 6 to 11 cycles. One entry per CDR3 protein, called by TCRdb with MiXCR from the 5' RACE reads. The sample shows around 2 million distinct CDR3 sequences, about 39% of them seen only once. This clonotype was observed a few times. This sequence was found in a human donor in good health. Material: blood.

The CDR3 region has the DNA TGCGCCAGCAGCTTCGGACAGTTCGACACTGAAGCTTTCTTT. This gives the protein CASSFGQFDTEAFF. The gene calls are TRBV5-1 and TRBJ1-1; D perhaps matches TRBD1 (6 bases). The CDR3 totals 14 residues. With 2 bases removed from V and 3 bases from J, the gap between germline ends came to 11 bases. Germline V gives CDR1 SGHRS, CDR2 YFSETQ.